This T cell receptor beta chain was observed in a study of blood T cell repertoires in COVID-19. Study-level information: COVID-19 samples, acute and convalescent, were from the United States, Italy and Spain. T cells, B-cell-depleted T cells, or PBMCs supplied cDNA or gDNA.

Per the authors' pipeline: How many nucleated cells were present was estimated from reference gene primer amplification. TCRdb's table, derived via immunoSEQ multiplex PCR, lists solely in-frame clones and lacks some. The D gene and trimming were derived from the DNA, and the V and J assignments and clone size from that table. The repertoire holds about 83,000 clones, with about 83% as singletons. From germline, CDR1 is LGHNA and CDR2 YSLEER. Trimming pared 0 bases from V and 2 bases from J, leaving 8 bases between. The CDR3 totals 14 residues. Input material: peripheral blood. This receptor was taken from a man aged 50 to 59 with active COVID-19. V and J are TRBV4-3 and TRBJ2-7; D gene uncertain. The CDR3 sequence is CASSQDRRAYEQYF. The DNA of the CDR3 is TGCGCCAGCAGCCAAGACAGGCGAGCCTACGAGCAGTACTTC.